These 25 T cell receptor beta chains share one sample of origin, sequenced in a study of Graves' ophthalmopathy and Graves' hyperthyroidism. Amplifying from RNA transcripts, the study obtained TCR beta CDR3 regions. The library came from an HTBI-primed first-round RT-PCR and a second-round multiplex PCR. TCRdb itself ran the multiplex PCR reads through MiXCR, one entry per CDR3 protein. The sample lists over a million distinct CDR3 sequences, 36% occurring once. Source material: peripheral blood or thyroid tissue (not recorded which). The receptors were sampled from an adult man with Graves' hyperthyroidism.

About this clonotype: Germline and junction disagree at one end, which may indicate a read error. The gene calls are TRBV7-3 and TRBJ1-4; no clear D. Germline V lookup: CDR1 SGHTA, CDR2 FQGTGA. The CDR3 has 13 amino acids. Here the CDR3 DNA reads TGTGCCAGCAACTTAGCGGGAGTGGAAAAACTGTTTTTT. Protein: CASNLAGVEKLFF. The entire variable domain, with the rest obtained from reference TRBV7-3 and TRBJ1-4, is as follows: GAGVSQTPSNKVTEKGKYVELRCDPISGHTALYWYRQSLGQGPEFLIYFQGTGAADDSGLPNDRFFAVRPEGSVSTLKIQRTERGDSAVYLCASNLAGVEKLFFGSGTQLSVL.

The chain employs TRBV6-1 and TRBJ2-2; D remains unclear. Germline CDR1 is MNHNS and CDR2 is SASEGT. CDR3 length: 14 amino acids. The V end was cut by 5 bases, the J end by 4 bases, with 11 bases between. The CDR3 coding sequence is TGTGCCAGCAGTCTCGGGTGGCGCACCGGGGAGCTGTTTTTT. Translation gives CASSLGWRTGELFF.

A few counts support this clonotype. This rearrangement joins TRBV6-1 to TRBJ2-7; 7 bases match TRBD2. The J segment lost 0 bases and the V segment lost 0 bases, leaving 11 bases of the junction unmatched. Per germline, CDR1 MNHNS and CDR2 SASEGT. The CDR3 loop spans 18 amino acids. CDR3 amino acids: CASSEAGKTSSHSYEQYF. The CDR3 DNA follows: TGTGCCAGCAGTGAAGCTGGGAAGACTAGCAGTCACTCCTACGAGCAGTACTTC.

This clonotype occurred many times. The chain uses TRBV10-3 and TRBJ1-4; D is ambiguous. The germline gives CDR1 ENHRY, CDR2 SYGVKD. CDR3 length: 17 residues. Trimming cost V 0 bases and J 0 bases, with 11 bases left between them. CDR3 region: CAISESPPRSTNEKLFF. Here the CDR3 DNA reads TGTGCCATCAGTGAGTCTCCGCCACGATCAACTAATGAAAAACTGTTTTTT.

To note about this clonotype: Since a much larger clone is just one base distant, this may be a read error. This sequence joins TRBV20-1 and TRBJ1-4; no clear D. Germline CDR1 DFQATT, CDR2 SNEGSKA (reference sequence). The CDR3 covers 14 residues. Deletions cut 3 bases from V and 7 bases from J, with 15 bases between. The CDR3, as DNA: TGCAGTGCTAGTAACCAGTACAGTTTTGAAAAACTGTTTTTT. Translating gives CSASNQYSFEKLFF.

This clonotype was counted between two and nine times. The chain recombines TRBV10-3 with TRBJ1-2; D is unclear. With 2 bases removed from V and 4 bases from J, the gap between germline ends came to 17 bases. This CDR3 region has 16 residues. From germline, CDR1 is ENHRY and CDR2 SYGVKD. CDR3 amino acids: CAISEVPGSSSYGYTF. CDR3 coding DNA: TGTGCCATCAGTGAGGTGCCAGGCTCGAGTTCCTATGGCTACACCTTC.

This clonotype has a count of ten or more. The chain recombines TRBV20-1 with TRBJ2-7; D unclear. This CDR3 has 13 residues. The germline V and J ends were trimmed by 5 bases and 7 bases, with 18 bases remaining between them. Germline V gene data show CDR1 as DFQATT and CDR2 as SNEGSKA (reference sequence). CDR3 sequence: CSAGAGLYGEQYF. The CDR3 DNA follows: TGCAGTGCTGGAGCTGGCTTGTATGGAGAGCAGTACTTC.

The rearrangement joins TRBV5-4 to TRBJ1-1; D unclear. From germline, CDR1 is SGHNT and CDR2 YYREEE (reference sequence). Trimming removed 4 bases at V and 8 bases at J, with 15 bases between. The CDR3 extends over 13 amino acids. The DNA of the CDR3 is TGTGCCAGCAGCCAATCCATATCGGGGGAAGCTTTCTTT. It specifies CASSQSISGEAFF.

The chain is built from TRBV15 and TRBJ1-1; maybe TRBD1 (5 bases). The germline V and J ends were trimmed by 1 base and 8 bases, with 11 bases remaining between them. The CDR3 is 13 residues long. Germline assignment: CDR1 LNHNV and CDR2 YYDKDF (reference sequence). The DNA of the CDR3 is TGTGCCACCAGCAGAGTGGGGGATTGGGAAGCTTTCTTT. It specifies CATSRVGDWEAFF. Combining the CDR3 with reference TRBV15 and TRBJ1-1 gives the whole variable domain DAMVIQNPRYQVTQFGKPVTLSCSQTLNHNVMYWYQQKSSQAPKLLFHYYDKDFNNEADTPDNFQSRRPNTSFCFLDIRSPGLGDTAMYLCATSRVGDWEAFFGQGTRLTVV.

To note about this clonotype: Relative to the germline gene, one junction end is altered; a read error may explain this. V is TRBV10-3 and J is TRBJ1-2; possibly TRBD1 for D (5 bases). The CDR3 sequence is 15 residues long. The germline gives CDR1 ENHRY, CDR2 SYGVKD. The CDR3 region has the DNA TGTGCCACCAGTGCATCGGGGCTGGTCAACTATGGCTACACCTTC. Amino acid sequence: CATSASGLVNYGYTF.

The sample holds a few counts of this clonotype. This chain connects TRBV29-1 to TRBJ2-7; D gene uncertain. V was clipped by 7 bases and J by 0 bases, with 13 bases between them. CDR1 is SQVTM, CDR2 ANQGSEA, per germline. The CDR3 spans 13 residues. The CDR3 loop reads CSAVSGGSYEQYF. The CDR3 DNA reads as TGCAGCGCTGTTTCCGGCGGCTCCTACGAGCAGTACTTC.

J is TRBJ2-7 and V is TRBV4-3, with D maybe TRBD2 (6 bases). V was clipped by 3 bases and J by 4 bases, with 16 bases between them. Germline values: CDR1 LGHNA, CDR2 YSLEER. The CDR3 runs to 15 residues. The CDR3 region is CASSHTGRTVYEQYF. The CDR3 nucleotides are TGCGCCAGCAGCCACACCGGGAGAACCGTTTACGAGCAGTACTTC.

This clonotype was seen repeatedly, ten times or more. The chain employs TRBV20-1 and TRBJ1-1; the D is unclear. The CDR3 sequence is 13 residues long. V was trimmed by 4 bases and J by 0 bases, leaving 9 bases between them. CDR1 and CDR2 from the germline V gene are DFQATT and SNEGSKA (reference sequence). CDR3 loop: CSAIDFVNTEAFF. CDR3 bases: TGCAGTGCTATCGACTTTGTGAACACTGAAGCTTTCTTT.

V and J are TRBV25-1 and TRBJ1-2; tentatively, D is TRBD1 (6 bases). Per the germline V gene, CDR1 is MGHDK and CDR2 is SYGVNS. V shed 2 bases and J shed 8 bases, with 9 bases lying between them. CDR3 length: 12 amino acids. The CDR3 nucleotides read TGTGCCAGCAGTGAACAGGGGCAGGGCTACACCTTC. Translated, it gives CASSEQGQGYTF.

J is TRBJ1-6 and V is TRBV6-5, with TRBD1 as a possible D gene (6 bases). The ends were cut back, 8 bases at V and 10 bases at J, with 15 bases in the middle. The CDR3 has 13 residues. CDR1 MNHEY and CDR2 SVGAGI come from the germline V gene. The CDR3 protein is CASLGGRGSPLHF. As DNA, the CDR3 is TGTGCCAGCCTCGGGGGGCGAGGCTCACCCCTCCACTTT.

This chain joins TRBV10-3 and TRBJ2-5, with 12 bases that match TRBD2. Germline CDR1 ENHRY, CDR2 SYGVKD. The ends lost 10 bases at V and 7 bases at J; junction bases unmatched: 13. This CDR3 spans 15 amino acids. CDR3 in amino acids: CATRDIRLAGVTQYF. The DNA of the CDR3 is TGTGCCACGCGGGACATAAGACTAGCGGGAGTGACCCAGTACTTC.

J is TRBJ2-2 and V is TRBV6-5, with 9 positions matching TRBD1. This CDR3 has 18 residues. V trimming: 6 bases; J trimming: 4 bases; junction bases outside the gene matches: 15. The germline CDR1 and CDR2 sequences are MNHEY and SVGAGI. CDR3 coding DNA: TGTGCCAGCAGCTCCCGCCACAACAGGGGGCGGACCACCGGGGAGCTGTTTTTT. This encodes CASSSRHNRGRTTGELFF.

The chain combines TRBV29-1 with TRBJ2-5; D unresolved. V was shortened by 1 base and J by 2 bases, with 11 bases between the two germline ends. The CDR3 runs 14 residues. Germline loops: CDR1 SQVTM, CDR2 ANQGSEA. The CDR3 bases are TGCAGCGTTGAAGGGATTTGGGGTCAAGAGACCCAGTACTTC. Its translation: CSVEGIWGQETQYF.

V gene TRBV12-3 or TRBV12-4 combines with J gene TRBJ1-1; TRBD1 agrees at 8 bases. The CDR3 extends over 14 amino acids. The trim removed 7 bases at V and 4 bases at J, leaving 8 bases unmatched. The CDR3 region is CASIHQGASTEAFF. The CDR3 DNA is TGTGCCAGCATTCATCAGGGGGCCAGCACTGAAGCTTTCTTT.

A note on this clonotype: This may be a read error, as it is one base from a much larger clone. The V call is TRBV10-3, the J call TRBJ2-2, with unresolved D. The CDR3 covers 14 residues. Per the germline V gene, CDR1 is ENHRY and CDR2 is SYGVKD. Between the trimmed V and J ends, which lost 2 bases and 0 bases, there was a span of 4 bases. Here the CDR3 DNA reads TGTGCCATCAGTGAGGGGGCGAACACCGGGGAGCTGTTTTTT. Its protein is CAISEGANTGELFF.

As regards this clonotype: This may arise from a read error, as a much more abundant clone is one base away. The rearrangement joins TRBV7-3 to TRBJ2-7; 13 bases align to TRBD2. Trimming cost V 1 base and J 7 bases; bases outside gene matches: 4. The CDR3 is 15 residues long. Germline loops: CDR1 SGHTA, CDR2 FQGTGA. CDR3 region: CASSLRTSGREEQYF. DNA for the CDR3: TGTGCCAGCAGCTTAAGGACTAGCGGGAGAGAGGAGCAGTACTTC.

This clonotype occurred many times. The rearrangement uses TRBV5-1 and TRBJ2-7; D perhaps matches TRBD1 (6 bases). The CDR3 length is 11 residues. With 4 bases removed from V and 6 bases from J, the gap between germline ends came to 8 bases. Germline assignment: CDR1 SGHRS and CDR2 YFSETQ. The CDR3 DNA sequence: TGCGCCAGCAGCACAGGGATCGAGCAGTACTTC. Encoded protein: CASSTGIEQYF.

This clonotype was counted at least ten times. The chain uses TRBV10-3 and TRBJ2-7; the match to TRBD2 covers 12 bases. This CDR3 spans 15 amino acids. J lost 5 bases, V lost 3 bases, and 5 bases had no gene match. CDR1 is ENHRY, CDR2 SYGVKD, per germline. CDR3 sequence (DNA): TGTGCCATCAGTGACCCGACTAGCGGGAGCCACGAGCAGTACTTC. Protein product: CAISDPTSGSHEQYF.

This clonotype was found many times. V is TRBV27 and J is TRBJ2-5; D is possibly TRBD1 or TRBD2 (5 bases each). The CDR3 covers 13 residues. CDR1 and CDR2 from the germline V gene are MNHEY and SMNVEV (reference sequence). V was clipped by 8 bases and J by 4 bases, with 14 bases between them. The CDR3, as DNA: TGTGCCAGCGCCGGGACGAGGGGAGAGACCCAGTACTTC. Amino acids: CASAGTRGETQYF.

This clonotype was recorded at least ten times. The chain recombines TRBV29-1 with TRBJ2-5; the D is unclear. The V end was cut by 5 bases, the J end by 2 bases, with 12 bases between. This CDR3 has 13 residues. Germline V gene data show CDR1 as SQVTM and CDR2 as ANQGSEA. The CDR3 here is CSVRVSVQETQYF. For the CDR3, the DNA is TGCAGCGTTCGGGTGTCGGTGCAAGAGACCCAGTACTTC.